Listed below are T cell receptor beta chains from one sample, sequenced in a study of blood T cell repertoires in COVID-19. Measured with immunoSEQ multiplex PCR; TCRdb has only the in-frame clones, and not every one. The data show hundreds of thousands of clones, 80% to 90% seen once. The sequenced sample consisted of PBMCs or T cells enriched from blood (not recorded which). These receptors were collected from a woman in her 50s who had been exposed to COVID-19. Each CDR3 is given with its conserved first and last residue. Each record gives: clone size, J gene, D gene, V gene, CDR3 protein, CDR3 DNA. The D gene is left open where the match is weak. Clone size is shown for a subset of rows, as once, few, many or a class of expanded clone.

clone_size: once; j_call: TRBJ2-7; d_call: .; v_call: TRBV1; cdr3_aa: CTSSLLFYYEQYF; cdr3_nt: TGCACCAGCAGCCTCCTATTCTACTACGAGCAGTACTTC
clone_size: once; j_call: TRBJ1-1; d_call: .; v_call: TRBV5-1; cdr3_aa: CASSSNVSPGFVSTEAFF; cdr3_nt: TGCGCCAGCAGCTCTAATGTATCTCCAGGGTTCGTGAGCACTGAAGCTTTCTTT
clone_size: few; j_call: TRBJ1-1; d_call: .; v_call: TRBV11-2; cdr3_aa: CASSLGPGYTEAFF; cdr3_nt: TGTGCCAGCAGCTTAGGGCCAGGGTACACTGAAGCTTTCTTT
clone_size: .; j_call: TRBJ2-2; d_call: .; v_call: TRBV28; cdr3_aa: CASSSHLRVSELFF; cdr3_nt: TGTGCCAGCAGTTCCCATCTTCGAGTTTCCGAGCTGTTTTTT
clone_size: .; j_call: TRBJ2-3; d_call: .; v_call: TRBV5-1; cdr3_aa: CASREAADTQYF; cdr3_nt: TGCGCCAGCAGGGAAGCGGCAGATACGCAGTATTTT
clone_size: .; j_call: TRBJ2-7; d_call: TRBD1; v_call: TRBV19; cdr3_aa: CASSIASGTAYEQYF; cdr3_nt: TGTGCCAGTAGTATAGCATCCGGGACAGCCTACGAGCAGTACTTC
clone_size: few; j_call: TRBJ2-3; d_call: .; v_call: TRBV10-1; cdr3_aa: CASSEVWGGPTDTQYF; cdr3_nt: TGCGCCAGCAGTGAGGTGTGGGGGGGCCCCACAGATACGCAGTATTTT
clone_size: .; j_call: TRBJ2-3; d_call: TRBD2; v_call: TRBV10-3; cdr3_aa: CAIRDTSGGASPDTQYF; cdr3_nt: TGTGCCATCAGAGACACTAGCGGGGGGGCCTCACCAGATACGCAGTATTTT
clone_size: many; j_call: TRBJ2-7; d_call: TRBD1; v_call: TRBV11-2; cdr3_aa: CASSLVRGEQYF; cdr3_nt: TGTGCCAGCAGCTTAGTCAGGGGGGAGCAGTACTTC
clone_size: .; j_call: TRBJ2-1; d_call: .; v_call: TRBV5-1; cdr3_aa: CASRAVHPGPHRNEQFF; cdr3_nt: TGCGCCAGCAGAGCGGTCCATCCCGGGCCCCATAGGAATGAGCAGTTCTTC
clone_size: .; j_call: TRBJ2-3; d_call: TRBD1; v_call: TRBV7-9; cdr3_aa: CASSRGTVDTQYF; cdr3_nt: TGTGCCAGCAGCCGAGGGACAGTTGATACGCAGTATTTT
clone_size: .; j_call: TRBJ2-1; d_call: .; v_call: TRBV7-6; cdr3_aa: CASSLVGIGTPGDEQFF; cdr3_nt: TGTGCCAGCAGCTTAGTTGGAATCGGGACTCCTGGGGATGAGCAGTTCTTC
clone_size: .; j_call: TRBJ1-3; d_call: .; v_call: TRBV11-2; cdr3_aa: CASSSEARTPRGNTIYF; cdr3_nt: TGTGCCAGCAGCTCGGAGGCACGGACGCCAAGGGGAAACACCATATATTTT
clone_size: .; j_call: TRBJ1-6; d_call: TRBD1; v_call: TRBV5-6; cdr3_aa: CASSGNRGGRSPLHF; cdr3_nt: TGTGCCAGCAGCGGCAACAGGGGTGGGAGATCACCCCTCCACTTT
clone_size: .; j_call: TRBJ2-7; d_call: .; v_call: TRBV5-1; cdr3_aa: CASSLAGMSYEQYF; cdr3_nt: TGCGCCAGCAGCTTGGCAGGGATGTCCTACGAGCAGTACTTC
clone_size: .; j_call: TRBJ2-1; d_call: TRBD2; v_call: TRBV6-1; cdr3_aa: CASSESGGAPSEQFF; cdr3_nt: TGTGCCAGCAGTGAGAGCGGGGGGGCCCCTAGTGAGCAGTTCTTC
clone_size: .; j_call: TRBJ2-2; d_call: .; v_call: TRBV9; cdr3_aa: CASSVDPVNTGELFF; cdr3_nt: TGTGCCAGCAGCGTAGATCCAGTGAACACCGGGGAGCTGTTTTTT
clone_size: .; j_call: TRBJ1-1; d_call: .; v_call: TRBV3-1/TRBV3-2; cdr3_aa: CASRFRGDTEAFF; cdr3_nt: TGTGCCAGCCGCTTCCGAGGAGACACTGAAGCTTTCTTT
clone_size: .; j_call: TRBJ2-1; d_call: TRBD2; v_call: TRBV6-2/TRBV6-3; cdr3_aa: CASSRTSGYNEQFF; cdr3_nt: TGTGCCAGCAGTCGGACTAGCGGGTACAATGAGCAGTTCTTC
clone_size: .; j_call: TRBJ2-3; d_call: .; v_call: TRBV5-1; cdr3_aa: CASKLTGGGTDTQYF; cdr3_nt: TGCGCCAGCAAACTTACAGGCGGGGGCACAGATACGCAGTATTTT
clone_size: .; j_call: TRBJ1-3; d_call: TRBD1; v_call: TRBV5-1; cdr3_aa: CASTATGGTPLSGNTIYF; cdr3_nt: TGCGCCAGCACCGCGACAGGGGGAACCCCTCTCTCTGGAAACACCATATATTTT
clone_size: .; j_call: TRBJ1-1; d_call: TRBD1; v_call: TRBV5-1; cdr3_aa: CASSADRAVEAFF; cdr3_nt: TGCGCCAGCAGCGCGGACAGGGCGGTCGAAGCTTTCTTT
clone_size: .; j_call: TRBJ2-3; d_call: .; v_call: TRBV5-1; cdr3_aa: CASSLNLAGTDTQYF; cdr3_nt: TGCGCCAGCAGCTTGAATTTAGCGGGCACAGATACGCAGTATTTT
clone_size: few; j_call: TRBJ1-1; d_call: TRBD1; v_call: TRBV27; cdr3_aa: CASTPRQGRNTEAFF; cdr3_nt: TGTGCCAGCACCCCCAGACAGGGGCGGAACACTGAAGCTTTCTTT
clone_size: .; j_call: TRBJ1-1; d_call: TRBD1; v_call: TRBV2; cdr3_aa: CASHTGGQGEAFF; cdr3_nt: TGTGCCAGCCACACAGGGGGCCAAGGTGAAGCTTTCTTT
clone_size: once; j_call: TRBJ2-7; d_call: .; v_call: TRBV11-3; cdr3_aa: CASSRGRTYEQYF; cdr3_nt: TGTGCCAGCAGCCGAGGCAGGACTTACGAGCAGTACTTC
clone_size: .; j_call: TRBJ2-7; d_call: TRBD2; v_call: TRBV4-1; cdr3_aa: CASSLRAGGYEQYF; cdr3_nt: TGCGCCAGCAGCCTCCGGGCGGGGGGTTACGAGCAGTACTTC
clone_size: .; j_call: TRBJ2-7; d_call: .; v_call: TRBV5-4; cdr3_aa: CASSLGLGAFAYEQYF; cdr3_nt: TGTGCCAGCAGCTTGGGTCTAGGGGCTTTTGCCTACGAGCAGTACTTC
clone_size: once; j_call: TRBJ1-3; d_call: TRBD1; v_call: TRBV28; cdr3_aa: CASSARTGTGNTIYF; cdr3_nt: TGTGCCAGCAGTGCGAGGACAGGGACTGGAAACACCATATATTTT
clone_size: .; j_call: TRBJ2-5; d_call: TRBD2; v_call: TRBV19; cdr3_aa: CASSIDGGRYGAQYF; cdr3_nt: TGTGCCAGTAGTATCGACGGGGGGAGATACGGGGCCCAGTACTTC
clone_size: .; j_call: TRBJ1-4; d_call: TRBD1; v_call: TRBV7-8; cdr3_aa: CASSSQGANNEKLFF; cdr3_nt: TGTGCCAGCAGCTCCCAGGGGGCCAACAATGAAAAACTGTTTTTT
clone_size: .; j_call: TRBJ2-5; d_call: TRBD2; v_call: TRBV27; cdr3_aa: CASSISGGETQYF; cdr3_nt: TGTGCCAGCAGTATTAGCGGGGGAGAGACCCAGTACTTC
clone_size: .; j_call: TRBJ1-1; d_call: .; v_call: TRBV5-1; cdr3_aa: CASSLGQPNTEAFF; cdr3_nt: TGCGCCAGCAGCTTAGGACAGCCGAACACTGAAGCTTTCTTT
clone_size: .; j_call: TRBJ1-1; d_call: .; v_call: TRBV13; cdr3_aa: CASSLGQLNTEAFF; cdr3_nt: TGTGCCAGCAGCTTAGGTCAGTTGAACACTGAAGCTTTCTTT
clone_size: .; j_call: TRBJ1-2; d_call: .; v_call: TRBV19; cdr3_aa: CASSSRRDNGYTF; cdr3_nt: TGTGCCAGTAGTTCGCGGAGAGATAATGGCTACACCTTC
clone_size: few; j_call: TRBJ1-2; d_call: .; v_call: TRBV25-1; cdr3_aa: CASSDRWGNYGYTF; cdr3_nt: TGTGCCAGCAGTGATAGGTGGGGCAACTATGGCTACACCTTC
clone_size: .; j_call: TRBJ1-4; d_call: TRBD1; v_call: TRBV2; cdr3_aa: CASSPDRGREKLFF; cdr3_nt: TGTGCCAGCAGTCCGGACAGGGGACGTGAAAAACTGTTTTTT
clone_size: .; j_call: TRBJ2-7; d_call: .; v_call: TRBV6-5; cdr3_aa: CASNSGHSVYEQYF; cdr3_nt: TGTGCCAGCAACTCGGGACATTCAGTCTACGAGCAGTACTTC
clone_size: .; j_call: TRBJ2-5; d_call: TRBD2; v_call: TRBV7-6; cdr3_aa: CASSLAAGGLQETQYF; cdr3_nt: TGTGCCAGCAGCTTGGCAGCGGGGGGCCTTCAAGAGACCCAGTACTTC
clone_size: .; j_call: TRBJ1-1; d_call: .; v_call: TRBV27; cdr3_aa: CASSPPGQLEAFF; cdr3_nt: TGTGCCAGCAGTCCCCCCGGACAGCTTGAAGCTTTCTTT
clone_size: .; j_call: TRBJ2-7; d_call: .; v_call: TRBV21-1; cdr3_aa: CASSERDRASEQYF; cdr3_nt: TGTGCCAGCAGCGAACGGGACAGGGCCAGCGAGCAGTACTTC
clone_size: .; j_call: TRBJ1-6; d_call: .; v_call: TRBV11-2; cdr3_aa: CASSLEEGRAGSPLHF; cdr3_nt: TGTGCCAGCAGCTTAGAAGAGGGGAGGGCCGGTTCACCCCTCCACTTT
clone_size: .; j_call: TRBJ1-2; d_call: TRBD1; v_call: TRBV6-5; cdr3_aa: CASRRGTGGVDGYTF; cdr3_nt: TGTGCCAGCAGACGCGGGACAGGGGGGGTAGATGGCTACACCTTC
clone_size: .; j_call: TRBJ2-1; d_call: .; v_call: TRBV3-1/TRBV3-2; cdr3_aa: CASRASSHEQFF; cdr3_nt: TGTGCCAGCCGAGCCTCGTCCCATGAGCAGTTCTTC
clone_size: .; j_call: TRBJ1-1; d_call: .; v_call: TRBV7-2; cdr3_aa: CASSSLINTEAFF; cdr3_nt: TGTGCCAGCAGCTCCTTAATAAACACTGAAGCTTTCTTT
clone_size: few; j_call: TRBJ2-5; d_call: TRBD2; v_call: TRBV2; cdr3_aa: CASSHGLAGGEETQYF; cdr3_nt: TGTGCCAGCAGTCATGGACTAGCGGGGGGAGAGGAGACCCAGTACTTC
clone_size: .; j_call: TRBJ2-5; d_call: .; v_call: TRBV5-1; cdr3_aa: CASSSGTFGETQYF; cdr3_nt: TGCGCCAGCAGCTCCGGGACTTTCGGAGAGACCCAGTACTTC
clone_size: .; j_call: TRBJ1-2; d_call: TRBD1; v_call: TRBV9; cdr3_aa: CASSVGQGDHGGYTF; cdr3_nt: TGTGCCAGCAGCGTTGGACAGGGCGACCATGGTGGCTACACCTTC
clone_size: .; j_call: TRBJ2-5; d_call: TRBD1; v_call: TRBV5-1; cdr3_aa: CASSHPNRGETQYF; cdr3_nt: TGCGCCAGCAGCCATCCGAACAGGGGCGAGACCCAGTACTTC
clone_size: few; j_call: TRBJ1-2; d_call: .; v_call: TRBV3-1/TRBV3-2; cdr3_aa: CASSQQPGGDGYTF; cdr3_nt: TGTGCCAGCAGCCAGCAACCCGGGGGTGATGGCTACACCTTC
clone_size: .; j_call: TRBJ2-1; d_call: .; v_call: TRBV9; cdr3_aa: CASSELESSYNEQFF; cdr3_nt: TGTGCCAGCAGCGAGTTAGAGAGCTCCTACAATGAGCAGTTCTTC
clone_size: .; j_call: TRBJ2-5; d_call: .; v_call: TRBV5-5; cdr3_aa: CASSLAGVETQYF; cdr3_nt: TGTGCCAGCAGCTTGGCCGGGGTTGAGACCCAGTACTTC
clone_size: .; j_call: TRBJ2-2; d_call: .; v_call: TRBV6-5; cdr3_aa: CASSTFSQFTGELFF; cdr3_nt: TGTGCCAGCAGCACGTTTTCTCAGTTCACCGGGGAGCTGTTTTTT
clone_size: .; j_call: TRBJ2-6; d_call: .; v_call: TRBV18; cdr3_aa: CASSDPGEPGANVLTF; cdr3_nt: TGTGCCAGCTCAGATCCGGGGGAGCCTGGGGCCAACGTCCTGACTTTC
clone_size: .; j_call: TRBJ1-1; d_call: .; v_call: TRBV28; cdr3_aa: CASSPSPGRAFF; cdr3_nt: TGTGCCAGCAGTCCAAGCCCCGGGAGAGCTTTCTTT
clone_size: .; j_call: TRBJ2-6; d_call: .; v_call: TRBV5-8; cdr3_aa: CASLQRQGPHSGANVLTF; cdr3_nt: TGTGCCAGCCTACAAAGGCAGGGTCCCCACTCTGGGGCCAACGTCCTGACTTTC
clone_size: .; j_call: TRBJ2-3; d_call: TRBD2; v_call: TRBV20-1; cdr3_aa: CSASRAGGTDTQYF; cdr3_nt: TGCAGTGCGAGTAGAGCGGGGGGCACAGATACGCAGTATTTT